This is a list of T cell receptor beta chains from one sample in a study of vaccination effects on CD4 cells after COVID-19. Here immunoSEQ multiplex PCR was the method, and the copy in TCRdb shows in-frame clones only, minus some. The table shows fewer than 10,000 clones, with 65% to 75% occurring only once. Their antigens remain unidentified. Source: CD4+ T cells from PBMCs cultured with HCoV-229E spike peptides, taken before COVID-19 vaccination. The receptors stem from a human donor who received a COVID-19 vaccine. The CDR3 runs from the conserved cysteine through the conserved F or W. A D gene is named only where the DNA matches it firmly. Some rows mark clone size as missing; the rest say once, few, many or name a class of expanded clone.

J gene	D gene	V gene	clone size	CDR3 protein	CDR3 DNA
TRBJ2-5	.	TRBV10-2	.	CASSDRDGETQYF	TGCGCCAGCAGTGACAGGGACGGGGAGACCCAGTACTTC
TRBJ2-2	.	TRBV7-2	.	CASSLSGSTGELFF	TGTGCCAGCAGCTTATCCGGAAGCACCGGGGAGCTGTTTTTT
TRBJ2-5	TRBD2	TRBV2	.	CASSELLATKETQYF	TGTGCCAGCAGTGAGCTACTAGCGACAAAAGAGACCCAGTACTTC
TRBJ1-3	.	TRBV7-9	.	CASSPTGNTIYF	TGTGCCAGCAGCCCGACTGGAAACACCATATATTTT
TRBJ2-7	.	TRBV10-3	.	CAISGAWAAEQYF	TGTGCCATCAGCGGGGCGTGGGCAGCCGAGCAGTACTTC
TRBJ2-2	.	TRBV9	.	CASSVAGELFF	TGTGCCAGCAGCGTAGCCGGGGAGCTGTTTTTT
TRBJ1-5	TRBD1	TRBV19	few	CASNRRGRGNQPQHF	TGTGCCAGTAATCGGAGGGGGCGAGGAAATCAGCCCCAGCATTTT
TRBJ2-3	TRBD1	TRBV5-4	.	CASSLESGTASTDTQYF	TGTGCCAGCAGCTTGGAGTCCGGGACAGCTTCCACAGATACGCAGTATTTT
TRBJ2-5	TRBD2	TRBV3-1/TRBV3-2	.	CASSQGLAGEGETQYF	TGTGCCAGCAGCCAAGGACTAGCGGGGGAGGGGGAGACCCAGTACTTC
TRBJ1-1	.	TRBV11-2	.	CASSLKFGEMNTEAFF	TGTGCCAGCAGCTTGAAATTCGGGGAAATGAACACTGAAGCTTTCTTT
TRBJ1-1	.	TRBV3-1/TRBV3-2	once	CASSQVGLRRLPEAFF	TGTGCCAGCAGCCAAGTGGGGCTTAGGAGACTCCCTGAAGCTTTCTTT
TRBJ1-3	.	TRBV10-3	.	CAISGGQVLSGNTIYF	TGTGCCATCAGTGGGGGGCAGGTGCTCTCTGGAAACACCATATATTTT
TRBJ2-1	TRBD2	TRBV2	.	CAREASGSSYNEQFF	TGTGCCAGGGAGGCTAGCGGCAGTTCCTACAATGAGCAGTTCTTC
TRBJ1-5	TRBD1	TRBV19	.	CASRRDRIQNQPQHF	TGTGCCAGTAGACGGGACAGAATACAAAATCAGCCCCAGCATTTT
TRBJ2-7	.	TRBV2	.	CASSQLGSYEQYF	TGTGCCAGTAGCCAGTTGGGATCCTACGAGCAGTACTTC
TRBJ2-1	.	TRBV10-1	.	CASSPGNEQFF	TGCGCCAGCAGCCCCGGGAATGAGCAGTTCTTC
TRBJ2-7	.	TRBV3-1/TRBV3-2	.	CASSQMYEQYF	TGTGCCAGCAGCCAAATGTACGAGCAGTACTTC
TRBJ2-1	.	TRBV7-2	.	CASSLAGLARGNEQFF	TGTGCCAGCAGCTTAGCGGGATTAGCCCGAGGAAATGAGCAGTTCTTC
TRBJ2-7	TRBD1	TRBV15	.	CATSKDRGPYEQYF	TGTGCCACCAGCAAGGACAGGGGGCCCTACGAGCAGTACTTC
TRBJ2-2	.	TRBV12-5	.	CASGSWGQGLPGELFF	TGTGCTAGTGGTTCCTGGGGGCAGGGACTCCCCGGGGAGCTGTTTTTT
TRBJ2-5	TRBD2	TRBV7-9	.	CASKRGGVETQYF	TGTGCCAGCAAGCGGGGGGGCGTGGAGACCCAGTACTTC
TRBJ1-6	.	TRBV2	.	CASRGLSSYNSPLHF	TGTGCCAGCAGAGGGCTCAGCTCCTATAATTCACCCCTCCACTTT
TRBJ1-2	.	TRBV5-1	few	CASSSDSYGYTF	TGCGCCAGCAGCTCTGACAGCTATGGCTACACCTTC
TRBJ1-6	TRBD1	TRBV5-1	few	CASSLGRDRDYAPLHF	TGCGCCAGCAGCTTGGGCCGGGACAGGGATTATGCACCCCTCCACTTT
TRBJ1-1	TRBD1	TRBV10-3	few	CAISESGTVNTEAFF	TGTGCCATCAGTGAGTCCGGGACAGTGAACACTGAAGCTTTCTTT
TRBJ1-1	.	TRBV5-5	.	CASSLLAQPTNTEAFF	TGTGCCAGCAGCTTGCTGGCCCAGCCAACGAACACTGAAGCTTTCTTT
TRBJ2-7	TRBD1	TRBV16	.	CASSPLEAGTVLYEQYF	TGTGCCAGCAGCCCCTTAGAAGCCGGGACAGTGCTCTACGAGCAGTACTTC
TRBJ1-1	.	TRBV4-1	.	CASSQDGQFGRPEAFF	TGCGCCAGCAGCCAAGATGGGCAGTTCGGGCGCCCTGAAGCTTTCTTT
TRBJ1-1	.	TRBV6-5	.	CASSYKPTSAEAFF	TGTGCCAGCAGTTACAAACCTACTAGCGCTGAAGCTTTCTTT
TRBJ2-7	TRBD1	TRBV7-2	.	CASSWDRGYEQYF	TGTGCCAGCAGCTGGGACAGGGGGTACGAGCAGTACTTC
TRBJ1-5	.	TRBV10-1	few	CASSESSQPQHF	TGCGCCAGCAGTGAGTCGAGTCAGCCCCAGCATTTT
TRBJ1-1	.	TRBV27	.	CASRGIAPNTEAFF	TGTGCCAGCAGAGGTATAGCCCCGAACACTGAAGCTTTCTTT
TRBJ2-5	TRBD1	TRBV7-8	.	CASSLAGGRETQYF	TGTGCCAGCAGCTTAGCAGGGGGCCGGGAGACCCAGTACTTC
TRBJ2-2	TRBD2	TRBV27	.	CASSLLRLADNTGELFF	TGTGCCAGCAGCCTCCTACGACTAGCGGATAACACCGGGGAGCTGTTTTTT
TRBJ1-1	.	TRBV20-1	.	CSASKGGGTEAFF	TGCAGTGCTAGTAAGGGGGGGGGAACTGAAGCTTTCTTT
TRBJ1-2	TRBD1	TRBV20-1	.	CSASKGAQGYGYTF	TGCAGTGCTAGTAAGGGGGCGCAGGGCTATGGCTACACCTTC
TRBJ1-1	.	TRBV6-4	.	CASAPEWQDTEAFF	TGTGCCAGCGCCCCGGAATGGCAGGACACTGAAGCTTTCTTT
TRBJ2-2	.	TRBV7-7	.	CASSQGRLLNTGELFF	TGTGCCAGCAGCCAGGGACGGTTACTTAACACCGGGGAGCTGTTTTTT
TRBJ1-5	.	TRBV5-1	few	CASRAGPMNQPQHF	TGCGCCAGCAGGGCGGGTCCTATGAATCAGCCCCAGCATTTT
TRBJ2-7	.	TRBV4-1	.	CASSQEPGESYEQYF	TGCGCCAGCAGCCAAGAGCCGGGGGAATCCTACGAGCAGTACTTC
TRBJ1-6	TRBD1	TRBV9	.	CASSVEPGTGGRPLHF	TGTGCCAGCAGCGTAGAACCCGGGACAGGGGGCCGACCCCTCCACTTT
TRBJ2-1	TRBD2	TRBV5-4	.	CASSLLAGGGNEQFF	TGTGCCAGCAGCCTACTAGCGGGAGGGGGCAATGAGCAGTTCTTC
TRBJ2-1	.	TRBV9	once	CASSPRGVHEQFF	TGTGCCAGCAGCCCCAGAGGTGTGCATGAGCAGTTCTTC
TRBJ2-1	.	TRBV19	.	CASSKVVTYNEQFF	TGTGCCAGTAGTAAGGTAGTAACCTACAATGAGCAGTTCTTC
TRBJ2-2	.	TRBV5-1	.	CASSLAEVTGELFF	TGCGCCAGCAGCTTGGCGGAGGTTACCGGGGAGCTGTTTTTT
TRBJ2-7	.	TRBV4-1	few	CASSQEVLKRTEDNEQYF	TGCGCCAGCAGCCAAGAAGTGTTGAAACGGACCGAGGACAACGAGCAGTACTTC
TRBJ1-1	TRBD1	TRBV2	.	CASSQGGNTEAFF	TGTGCCAGCAGCCAGGGGGGTAACACTGAAGCTTTCTTT
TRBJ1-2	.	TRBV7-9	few	CASSLVMGGYGYTF	TGTGCCAGCAGCTTAGTTATGGGAGGCTATGGCTACACCTTC
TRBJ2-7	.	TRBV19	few	CASSIRGQIYEQYF	TGTGCCAGTAGTATCAGAGGACAGATCTACGAGCAGTACTTC
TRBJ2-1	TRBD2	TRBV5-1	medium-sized	CASSSAGNYNEQFF	TGCGCCAGCAGCTCAGCGGGAAACTACAATGAGCAGTTCTTC
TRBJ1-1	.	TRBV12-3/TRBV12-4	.	CASSLMGGTEAFF	TGTGCCAGCAGTTTAATGGGGGGCACTGAAGCTTTCTTT
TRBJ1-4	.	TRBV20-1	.	CSAPGPKLFF	TGCAGTGCCCCAGGCCCAAAACTGTTTTTT
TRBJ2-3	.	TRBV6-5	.	CASSYRGIETDTQYF	TGTGCCAGCAGTTACCGTGGGATCGAAACAGATACGCAGTATTTT
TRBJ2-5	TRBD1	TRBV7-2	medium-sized	CASSPDGDRGQETQYF	TGTGCCAGCAGCCCGGACGGCGACAGGGGACAAGAGACCCAGTACTTC
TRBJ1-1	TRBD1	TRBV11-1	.	CASSAWTGSDEAFF	TGTGCCAGCAGCGCTTGGACAGGCTCCGATGAAGCTTTCTTT
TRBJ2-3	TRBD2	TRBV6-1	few	CASSEFGLAGGVTDTQYF	TGTGCCAGCAGTGAATTTGGACTAGCGGGAGGGGTCACAGATACGCAGTATTTT
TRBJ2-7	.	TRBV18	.	CASSPENGGIVRQYF	TGTGCCAGCTCACCCGAGAACGGCGGCATCGTCCGGCAGTACTTC